The entry below describes one T cell receptor (beta chain). Its antigen remains unidentified. Once RNA had been extracted, it was reverse transcribed into cDNA to act as the sequencing template. Measured with immunoSEQ multiplex PCR; TCRdb has only the in-frame clones, and not every one. Seen here are 120,000 or so clones, less than 50% observed once, and the top ten hold roughly a tenth. The entry originates in a study of CD8+ T cells in alopecia areata. General study points: Alopecia totalis/universalis scalp especially showed more expanded CD8+ clones than normal scalp.

Material for sequencing was NKG2D-low CD8+ T cells sorted from blood. The receptor was isolated from a human donor with alopecia areata.

The DNA of the CDR3 is TGTGCCAGCTCACCTGAGGCGGGAGGCACAGATACGCAGTATTTT. Translation: CASSPEAGGTDTQYF. The chain joins TRBV18 to TRBJ2-3; 7 bases align to TRBD2. V gave up 3 bases and J gave up 1 base; unmatched junction bases: 4. The CDR3 runs to 15 residues. Germline V lookup: CDR1 KGHSH, CDR2 LQKENI.